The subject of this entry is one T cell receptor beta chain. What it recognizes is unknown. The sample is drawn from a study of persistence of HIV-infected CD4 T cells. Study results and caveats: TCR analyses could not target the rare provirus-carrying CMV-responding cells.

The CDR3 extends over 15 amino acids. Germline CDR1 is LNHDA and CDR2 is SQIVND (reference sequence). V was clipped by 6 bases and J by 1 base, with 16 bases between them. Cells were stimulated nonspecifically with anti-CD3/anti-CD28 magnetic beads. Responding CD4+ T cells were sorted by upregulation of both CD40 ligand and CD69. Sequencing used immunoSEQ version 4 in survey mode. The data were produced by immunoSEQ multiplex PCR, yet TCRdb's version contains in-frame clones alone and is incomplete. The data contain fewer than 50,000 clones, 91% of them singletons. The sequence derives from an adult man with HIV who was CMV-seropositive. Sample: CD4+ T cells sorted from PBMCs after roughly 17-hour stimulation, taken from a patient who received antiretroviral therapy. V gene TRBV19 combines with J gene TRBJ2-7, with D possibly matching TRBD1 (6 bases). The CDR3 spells CASRVGAGDSYEQYF. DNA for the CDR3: TGTGCCAGTAGGGTTGGGGCAGGGGATTCCTACGAGCAGTACTTC.